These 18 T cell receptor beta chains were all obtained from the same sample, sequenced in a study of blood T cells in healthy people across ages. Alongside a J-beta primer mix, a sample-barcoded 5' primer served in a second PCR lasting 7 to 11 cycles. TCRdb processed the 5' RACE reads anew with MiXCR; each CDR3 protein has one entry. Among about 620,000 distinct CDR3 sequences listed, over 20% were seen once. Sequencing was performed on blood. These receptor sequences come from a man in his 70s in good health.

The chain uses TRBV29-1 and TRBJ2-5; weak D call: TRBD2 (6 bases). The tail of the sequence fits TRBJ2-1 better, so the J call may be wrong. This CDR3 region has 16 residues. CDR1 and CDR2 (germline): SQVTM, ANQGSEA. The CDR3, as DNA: TGCAGCGTTGAAGATGAAACTAGCAGCCTCTACAATGAGCAGTTCTTC. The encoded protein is CSVEDETSSLYNEQFF.

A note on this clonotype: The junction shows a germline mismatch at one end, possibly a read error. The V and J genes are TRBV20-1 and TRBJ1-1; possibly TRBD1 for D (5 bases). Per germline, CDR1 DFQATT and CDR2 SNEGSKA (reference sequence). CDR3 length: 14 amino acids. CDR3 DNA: TGCAGTGCTCTTCCGGCGGGGACGAACACTGAAGATTTCTTT. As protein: CSALPAGTNTEDFF.

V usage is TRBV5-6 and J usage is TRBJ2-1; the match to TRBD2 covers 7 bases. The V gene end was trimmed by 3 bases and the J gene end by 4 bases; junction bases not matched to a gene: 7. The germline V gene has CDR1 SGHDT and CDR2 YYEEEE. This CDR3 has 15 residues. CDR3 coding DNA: TGTGCCAGCAGCTCACTAGCGCAATATTACAATGAGCAGTTCTTC. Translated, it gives CASSSLAQYYNEQFF.

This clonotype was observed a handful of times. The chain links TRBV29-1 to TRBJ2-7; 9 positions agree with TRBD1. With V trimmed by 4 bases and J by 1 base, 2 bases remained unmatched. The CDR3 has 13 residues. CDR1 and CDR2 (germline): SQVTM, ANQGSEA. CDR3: CSVVTGGSYEQYF. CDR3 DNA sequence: TGCAGCGTTGTGACAGGGGGTTCCTACGAGCAGTACTTC.

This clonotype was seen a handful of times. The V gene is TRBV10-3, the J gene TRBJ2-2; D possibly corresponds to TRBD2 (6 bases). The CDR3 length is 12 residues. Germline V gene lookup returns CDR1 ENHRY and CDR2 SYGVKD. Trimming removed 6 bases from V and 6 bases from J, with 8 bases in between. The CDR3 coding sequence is TGTGCCATCAGCTCTAGCGCCGGGGAGCTGTTTTTT. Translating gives CAISSSAGELFF.

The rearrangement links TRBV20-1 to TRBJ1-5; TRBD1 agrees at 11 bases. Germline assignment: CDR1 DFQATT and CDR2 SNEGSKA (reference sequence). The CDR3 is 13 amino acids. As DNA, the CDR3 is TGCCGGACAGGGGGCGGGACAGATCAGCCCCAGCATTTT. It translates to CRTGGGTDQPQHF.

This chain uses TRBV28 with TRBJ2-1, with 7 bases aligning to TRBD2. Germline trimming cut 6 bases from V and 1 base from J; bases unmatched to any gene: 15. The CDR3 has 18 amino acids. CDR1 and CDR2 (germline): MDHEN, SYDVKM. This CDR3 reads CASRETSPRVPSYNEQFF. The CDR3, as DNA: TGTGCCAGCAGGGAGACTAGCCCCCGGGTTCCATCCTACAATGAGCAGTTCTTC.

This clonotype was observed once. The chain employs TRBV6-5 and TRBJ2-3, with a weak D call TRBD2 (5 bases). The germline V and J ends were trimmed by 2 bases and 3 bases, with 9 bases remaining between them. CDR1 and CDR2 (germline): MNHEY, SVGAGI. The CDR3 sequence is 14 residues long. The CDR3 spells CASSYQLATDTQYF. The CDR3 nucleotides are TGTGCCAGCAGTTACCAGCTAGCAACAGATACGCAGTATTTT.

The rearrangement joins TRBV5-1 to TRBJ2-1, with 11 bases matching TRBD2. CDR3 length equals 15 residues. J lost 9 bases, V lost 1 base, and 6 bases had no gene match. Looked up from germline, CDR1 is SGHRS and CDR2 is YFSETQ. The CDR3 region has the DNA TGCGCCAGCAGCTTGACTAGCGGGAGCACGGGTGAGCAGTTCTTC. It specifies CASSLTSGSTGEQFF.

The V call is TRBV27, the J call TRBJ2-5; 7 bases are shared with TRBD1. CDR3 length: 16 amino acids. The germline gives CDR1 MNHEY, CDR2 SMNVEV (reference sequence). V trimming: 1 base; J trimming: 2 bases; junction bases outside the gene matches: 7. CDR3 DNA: TGTGCCAGCAGTTTATGCAGACAGGGACCACAAGAGACCCAGTACTTC. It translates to CASSLCRQGPQETQYF.

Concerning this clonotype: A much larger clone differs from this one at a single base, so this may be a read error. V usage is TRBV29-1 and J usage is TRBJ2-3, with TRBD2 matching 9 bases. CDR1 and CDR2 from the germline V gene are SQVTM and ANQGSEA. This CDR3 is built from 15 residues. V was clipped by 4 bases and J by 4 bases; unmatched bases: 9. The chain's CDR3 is CSVGGRAGDPDTQYF. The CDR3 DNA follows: TGCAGCGTTGGCGGGAGGGCCGGAGATCCAGATACGCAGTATTTT.

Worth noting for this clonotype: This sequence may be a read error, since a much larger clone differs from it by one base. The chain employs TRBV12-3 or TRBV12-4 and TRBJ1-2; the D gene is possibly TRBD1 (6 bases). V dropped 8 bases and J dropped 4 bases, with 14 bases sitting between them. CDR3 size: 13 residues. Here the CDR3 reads CASGRGQCYGYTF. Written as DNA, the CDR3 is TGTGCCAGCGGACGCGGACAGTGCTATGGCTACACCTTC.

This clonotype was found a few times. The CDR3 is CSGTQSHRQSEQYF. DNA for the CDR3: TGCAGTGGCACACAAAGTCACAGACAGTCCGAGCAGTACTTC. V usage is TRBV20-1 and J usage is TRBJ2-7, with D possibly being TRBD1 (5 bases). The V and J ends lost 7 bases and 6 bases respectively, with 22 bases between them. The CDR3 is 14 amino acids. In germline, CDR1 is DFQATT, CDR2 SNEGSKA (reference sequence).

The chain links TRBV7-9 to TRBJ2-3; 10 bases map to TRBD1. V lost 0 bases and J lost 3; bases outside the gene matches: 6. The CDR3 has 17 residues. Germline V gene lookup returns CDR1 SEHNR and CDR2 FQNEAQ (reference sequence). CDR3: CASSLAEGDRGTDTQYF. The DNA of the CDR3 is TGTGCCAGCAGCTTAGCTGAAGGGGACAGGGGAACAGATACGCAGTATTTT.

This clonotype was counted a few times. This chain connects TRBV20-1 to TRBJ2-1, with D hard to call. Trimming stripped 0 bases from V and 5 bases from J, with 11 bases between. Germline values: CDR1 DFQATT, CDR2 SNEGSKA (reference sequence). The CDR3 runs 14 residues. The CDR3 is CSARDVDFNNEQFF. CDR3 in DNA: TGCAGTGCTAGAGATGTCGACTTCAACAATGAGCAGTTCTTC.

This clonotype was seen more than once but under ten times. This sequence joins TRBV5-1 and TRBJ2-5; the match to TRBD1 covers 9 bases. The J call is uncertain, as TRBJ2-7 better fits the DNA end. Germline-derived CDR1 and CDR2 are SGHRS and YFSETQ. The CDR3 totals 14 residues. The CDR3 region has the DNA TGCGCCAGCAGTTCGACAGGGGGTTCTTCCGAGCAGTACTTC. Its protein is CASSSTGGSSEQYF.

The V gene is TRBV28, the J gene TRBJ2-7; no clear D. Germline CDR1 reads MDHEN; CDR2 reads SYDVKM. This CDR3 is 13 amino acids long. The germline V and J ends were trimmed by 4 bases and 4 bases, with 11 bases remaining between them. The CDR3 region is CASSSTGPYEQYF. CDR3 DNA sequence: TGTGCCAGCAGTTCCACCGGGCCTTACGAGCAGTACTTC.

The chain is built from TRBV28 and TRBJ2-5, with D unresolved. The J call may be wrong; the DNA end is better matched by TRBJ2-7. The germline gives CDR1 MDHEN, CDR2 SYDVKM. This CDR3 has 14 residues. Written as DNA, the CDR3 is TGTGCCAGCACCCTAGGAGCAGATACATACGAGCAGTACTTC. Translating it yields CASTLGADTYEQYF.